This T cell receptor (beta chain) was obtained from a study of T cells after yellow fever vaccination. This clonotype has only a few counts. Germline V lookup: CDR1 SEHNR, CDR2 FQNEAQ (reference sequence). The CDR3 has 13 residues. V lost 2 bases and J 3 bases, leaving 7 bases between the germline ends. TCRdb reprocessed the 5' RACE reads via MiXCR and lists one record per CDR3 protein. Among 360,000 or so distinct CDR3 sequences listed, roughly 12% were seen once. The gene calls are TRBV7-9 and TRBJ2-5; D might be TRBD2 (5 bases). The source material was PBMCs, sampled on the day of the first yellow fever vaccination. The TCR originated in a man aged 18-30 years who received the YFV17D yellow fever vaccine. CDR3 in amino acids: CASSLPGKETQYF. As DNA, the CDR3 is TGTGCCAGCAGCTTACCCGGGAAAGAGACCCAGTACTTC.